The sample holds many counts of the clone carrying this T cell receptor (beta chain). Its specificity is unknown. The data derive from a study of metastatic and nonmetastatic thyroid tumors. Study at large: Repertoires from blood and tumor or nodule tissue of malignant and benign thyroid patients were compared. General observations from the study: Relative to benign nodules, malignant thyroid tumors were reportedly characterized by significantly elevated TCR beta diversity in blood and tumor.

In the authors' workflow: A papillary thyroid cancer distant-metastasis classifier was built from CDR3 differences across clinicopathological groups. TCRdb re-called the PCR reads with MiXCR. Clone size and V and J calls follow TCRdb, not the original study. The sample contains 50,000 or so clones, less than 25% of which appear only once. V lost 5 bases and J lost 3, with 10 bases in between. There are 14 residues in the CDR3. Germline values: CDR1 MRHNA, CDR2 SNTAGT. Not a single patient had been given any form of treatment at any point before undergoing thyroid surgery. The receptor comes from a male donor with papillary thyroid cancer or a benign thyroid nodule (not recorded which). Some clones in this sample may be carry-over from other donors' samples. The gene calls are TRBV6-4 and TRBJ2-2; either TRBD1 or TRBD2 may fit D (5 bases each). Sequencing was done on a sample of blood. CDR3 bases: TGTGCCAGCAGTTCCGGGACCCACACCGGGGAGCTGTTTTTT. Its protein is CASSSGTHTGELFF.